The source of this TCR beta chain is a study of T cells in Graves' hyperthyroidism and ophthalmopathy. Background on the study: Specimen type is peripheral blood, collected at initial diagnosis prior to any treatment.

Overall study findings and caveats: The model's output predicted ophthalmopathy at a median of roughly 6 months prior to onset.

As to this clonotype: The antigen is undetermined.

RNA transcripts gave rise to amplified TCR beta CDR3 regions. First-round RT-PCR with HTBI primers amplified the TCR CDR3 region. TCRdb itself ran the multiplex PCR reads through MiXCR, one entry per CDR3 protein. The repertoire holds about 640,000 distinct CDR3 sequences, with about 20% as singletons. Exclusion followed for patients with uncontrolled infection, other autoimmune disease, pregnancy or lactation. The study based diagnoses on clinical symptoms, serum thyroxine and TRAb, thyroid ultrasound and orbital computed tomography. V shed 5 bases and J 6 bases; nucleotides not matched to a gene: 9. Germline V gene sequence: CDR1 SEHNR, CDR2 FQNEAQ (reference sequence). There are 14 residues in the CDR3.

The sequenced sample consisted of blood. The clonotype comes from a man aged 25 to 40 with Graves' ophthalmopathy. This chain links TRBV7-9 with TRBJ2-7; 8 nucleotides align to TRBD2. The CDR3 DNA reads TGTGCCAGCAGCCCCGGGACTAGTTATCGCGAGCAGTACTTC. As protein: CASSPGTSYREQYF. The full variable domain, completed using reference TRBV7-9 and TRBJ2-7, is DTGVSQNPRHKITKRGQNVTFRCDPISEHNRLYWYRQTLGQGPEFLTYFQNEAQLEKSRLLSDRFSAERPKGSFSTLEIQRTEQGDSAMYLCASSPGTSYREQYFGPGTRLTVT.